This TCR beta chain was sequenced in a study of T cells in Graves' hyperthyroidism and ophthalmopathy. This clonotype was seen ten or more times. Using RNA transcripts as the source, TCR beta CDR3 regions were amplified. The TCR CDR3 was amplified in a first-round RT-PCR using the HTBI primer set. TCRdb fed the multiplex PCR reads into MiXCR, producing one record per CDR3 protein. The sample yields approximately 740,000 distinct CDR3 sequences, approximately 14% seen once. CDR3 length equals 14 residues. In germline, CDR1 is MNHEY, CDR2 SMNVEV (reference sequence). V trimming: 5 bases; J trimming: 4 bases; junction bases outside the gene matches: 6.

The sequenced sample was blood. The V and J genes are TRBV27 and TRBJ1-2; 8 bases align to TRBD1. The TCR originated in a young woman with Graves' hyperthyroidism. The CDR3, as DNA: TGTGCCAGCAGTCCCGGGACAGGCTTCTATGGCTACACCTTC. Translating gives CASSPGTGFYGYTF.